The 28 T cell receptor beta chains reported below all come from one sample, sequenced in a study of T cell repertoires in ileal Crohn's disease. Only in-frame clones appear in the TCRdb table, and some are missing; sequencing was by immunoSEQ multiplex PCR. Of roughly 3,000 clones listed, about 85% were seen once; the top ten hold 55% to 70%. Indicated time point: proximal margin of the surgical specimen (macroscopically non-inflamed). Sequenced material: ileal tissue. The receptors were sampled from an adult with Crohn's disease.

The chain employs TRBV10-3 and TRBJ1-2; D not certain. The V end lost 3 bases, the J end lost 8 bases, and 19 bases lay between the germline ends. This CDR3 has 15 residues. The germline V gene encodes CDR1 ENHRY and CDR2 SYGVKD. CDR3 nucleotide sequence: TGTGCCATCAGTGAAAGGGCCGCTGAATATTTCGGCTACACCTTC. This translates into CAISERAAEYFGYTF.

The chain uses TRBV7-9 and TRBJ2-5; possibly TRBD1 for D (6 bases). Trimming took 2 bases from V and 4 from J, leaving 11 bases between them. From germline, CDR1 is SEHNR and CDR2 FQNEAQ (reference sequence). CDR3 length: 14 residues. The DNA of the CDR3 is TGTGCCAGCAGCTTAAGAGGACAGTCAGAGACCCAGTACTTC. The encoded protein is CASSLRGQSETQYF.

Written as DNA, the CDR3 is TGTGCCAGCAGGCCGGGCGAAAATTCACCCCTCCACTTT. Protein product: CASRPGENSPLHF. The J gene is TRBJ1-6, the V gene TRBV6-1; unclear D gene. The CDR3 sequence is 13 residues long. Germline CDR1 and CDR2: MNHNS and SASEGT. V was trimmed by 6 bases and J by 7 bases, leaving 10 bases between them.

V and J are TRBV6-6 and TRBJ2-7, with 9 bases that match TRBD1. The ends lost 2 bases at V and 4 bases at J; junction bases unmatched: 3. CDR3 size: 14 residues. CDR1 MNHNY and CDR2 SVGAGI come from the germline V gene (reference sequence). CDR3 nucleotide sequence: TGTGCCAGCAGTTACGGGACAGGGTTATACGAGCAGTACTTC. Amino acid sequence: CASSYGTGLYEQYF.

The chain has TRBV27 and TRBJ2-4, with D possibly TRBD1 on 6 matching bases. Germline assignment: CDR1 MNHEY and CDR2 SMNVEV (reference sequence). The CDR3 covers 14 residues. V was pared by 6 bases and J by 4 bases, with 13 bases between. The CDR3, as DNA: TGTGCCAGCAGGGGCAGGGGCCATAAAAACATTCAGTACTTC. Protein product: CASRGRGHKNIQYF.

This sequence joins TRBV9 and TRBJ2-2, with 7 bases identical to TRBD1. The CDR3 extends over 16 amino acids. V was pared by 2 bases and J by 1 base, with 5 bases of the junction left unmatched. CDR1 and CDR2 (germline): SGDLS, YYNGEE. Here the CDR3 reads CASSVSGTVNTGELFF. In nucleotides, the CDR3 is TGTGCCAGCAGCGTCTCCGGGACAGTGAACACCGGGGAGCTGTTTTTT.

The chain is built from TRBV30 and TRBJ1-1; D unclear. The CDR3 length is 14 residues. Germline V gene lookup returns CDR1 GTSNPN and CDR2 SVGIG (reference sequence). V was clipped by 2 bases and J by 4 bases, with 14 bases between them. The CDR3, as DNA: TGTGCCTGGAGTAACGAACGGGCCGGCACTGAAGCTTTCTTT. Protein: CAWSNERAGTEAFF.

This clone was seen once. The rearrangement uses TRBV29-1 and TRBJ1-1; 7 bases align to TRBD1. CDR1 SQVTM and CDR2 ANQGSEA come from the germline V gene. The CDR3 covers 12 residues. The V and J ends lost 7 bases and 3 bases, in that order; junction bases with no gene match: 5. CDR3 in DNA: TGCAGCGCCTACGACAGGGACACTGAAGCTTTCTTT. Translating it yields CSAYDRDTEAFF.

This clone was counted a few times. The rearrangement joins TRBV6-5 to TRBJ2-5; 7 bases agree with TRBD1. The V gene end was trimmed by 7 bases and the J gene end by 5 bases; junction bases not matched to a gene: 13. The CDR3 is 15 residues long. Germline V gene lookup returns CDR1 MNHEY and CDR2 SVGAGI. The CDR3 nucleotides are TGTGCCAGCACCGAAATGACAGGGCCGGTGGAGACCCAGTACTTC. Encoded protein: CASTEMTGPVETQYF.

This sequence joins TRBV9 and TRBJ2-4; D is perhaps TRBD2 (5 bases). Germline CDR1 reads SGDLS; CDR2 reads YYNGEE. V was pared by 3 bases and J by 9 bases, with 16 bases between. This CDR3 is built from 14 residues. CDR3 sequence: CASSASGRGSIQYF. CDR3 sequence (DNA): TGTGCCAGCAGCGCCTCAGGACGAGGGAGCATTCAGTACTTC. The variable domain in full, with the rest retrieved from reference TRBV9 and TRBJ2-4, is DSGVTQTPKHLITATGQRVTLRCSPRSGDLSVYWYQQSLDQGLQFLIQYYNGEERAKGNILERFSAQQFPDLHSELNLSSLELGDSALYFCASSASGRGSIQYFGAGTRLSVL.

A single count supports this clone. The rearrangement links TRBV2 to TRBJ2-5, with 10 bases fitting TRBD2. The V gene's germline CDR1 is SNHLY and CDR2 FYNNEI. The CDR3 consists of 14 residues. After removal of 8 bases from V and 4 bases from J, the junction contained 7 bases not matched to a gene. CDR3 sequence reads: CASRERGGLETQYF. For the CDR3, the DNA is TGTGCCAGCCGAGAGCGGGGGGGCCTAGAGACCCAGTACTTC.

J is TRBJ1-6 and V is TRBV28; possible D gene TRBD1, 5 bases. The CDR3 is 13 amino acids. The germline V gene encodes CDR1 MDHEN and CDR2 SYDVKM. V was cut by 5 bases and J by 7 bases, with 9 bases left in between. The CDR3 region is CASSGGGNSPLHF. The CDR3 DNA is TGTGCCAGCAGTGGGGGTGGGAATTCACCCCTCCACTTT.

The count of this clone is one. The rearrangement uses TRBV6-5 and TRBJ1-1, with D unresolved. Per germline, CDR1 MNHEY and CDR2 SVGAGI. The CDR3 runs to 15 residues. V lost 7 bases and J lost 1, with 16 bases in between. For the CDR3, the DNA is TGTGCCAGCAAGGACTTGGGCATGAGGAACACTGAAGCTTTCTTT. As protein: CASKDLGMRNTEAFF.

The rearrangement joins TRBV6-6 to TRBJ2-1; 9 nucleotides match TRBD2. This CDR3 has 15 amino acids. The ends lost 7 bases at V and 4 bases at J; junction bases unmatched: 8. CDR1 MNHNY and CDR2 SVGAGI come from the germline V gene (reference sequence). In DNA form, the CDR3 reads TGTGCCAGCAACTCGCTAGCGGGGTGGTACAATGAGCAGTTCTTC. This translates into CASNSLAGWYNEQFF.

The chain uses TRBV4-1 and TRBJ1-5, with D uncertain. V lost 1 base and J lost 5, with 12 bases in between. This CDR3 has 15 residues. The V gene's germline CDR1 is MGHRA and CDR2 YSYEKL. CDR3 region: CASSQVSGLDQPQHF. The CDR3 DNA sequence: TGCGCCAGCAGCCAAGTCTCTGGGTTAGATCAGCCCCAGCATTTT.

The chain carries TRBV5-1 and TRBJ1-2; TRBD1 matches at 7 bases. The CDR3 totals 14 residues. Germline-derived CDR1 and CDR2 are SGHRS and YFSETQ. The J segment lost 2 bases and the V segment lost 0 bases, leaving 1 base of the junction unmatched. The CDR3 here is CASSLVQGNYGYTF. CDR3 nucleotide sequence: TGCGCCAGCAGCTTGGTACAGGGGAACTATGGCTACACCTTC.

The chain couples TRBV15 to TRBJ1-5; 9 nucleotides agree with TRBD1. CDR3 length equals 15 residues. V was clipped by 6 bases and J by 1 base; unmatched bases: 4. Germline V CDR1 and CDR2: LNHNV, YYDKDF (reference sequence). The CDR3 sequence: CATSTGQGSNQPQHF. CDR3 DNA sequence: TGTGCCACCAGTACTGGACAGGGGAGCAATCAGCCCCAGCATTTT. Together with reference TRBV15 and TRBJ1-5, the CDR3 gives the full variable domain: DAMVIQNPRYQVTQFGKPVTLSCSQTLNHNVMYWYQQKSSQAPKLLFHYYDKDFNNEADTPDNFQSRRPNTSFCFLDIRSPGLGDTAMYLCATSTGQGSNQPQHFGDGTRLSIL.

The V and J genes are TRBV5-1 and TRBJ1-1; TRBD1 is a possible D gene (5 bases). The length of the CDR3 is 14 residues. Trimming removed 0 bases from V and 4 bases from J, with 10 bases in between. The V gene's germline CDR1 is SGHRS and CDR2 YFSETQ. The CDR3 loop is CASSLASGGTEAFF. The CDR3 region has the DNA TGCGCCAGCAGCTTGGCAAGCGGGGGCACTGAAGCTTTCTTT.

This chain joins TRBV12-5 and TRBJ1-1; D is undetermined. Germline V lookup: CDR1 LGHNT, CDR2 FRNRAP. Trimming took 4 bases from V and 2 from J, leaving 14 bases between them. The CDR3 loop spans 15 amino acids. CDR3 sequence (DNA): TGTGCTAGTGGTTCCCCCAACGCAGGTAACACTGAAGCTTTCTTT. Its protein product is CASGSPNAGNTEAFF. The full variable domain, with the rest looked up from reference TRBV12-5 and TRBJ1-1, is DARVTQTPRHKVTEMGQEVTMRCQPILGHNTVFWYRQTMMQGLELLAYFRNRAPLDDSGMPKDRFSAEMPDATLATLKIQPSEPRDSAVYFCASGSPNAGNTEAFFGQGTRLTVV.

This chain links TRBV18 with TRBJ1-5; TRBD1 aligns across 7 bases. CDR3 length: 15 residues. V gave up 2 bases and J gave up 0 bases; unmatched junction bases: 1. Germline V CDR1 and CDR2: KGHSH, LQKENI. The CDR3 protein is CASSPEGASNQPQHF. For the CDR3, the DNA is TGTGCCAGCTCACCAGAGGGGGCTAGCAATCAGCCCCAGCATTTT.

Of note for this clone: Relative to the germline gene, one junction end is altered; a read error may explain this. This chain uses TRBV5-1 with TRBJ2-1; D is uncertain. The germline gives CDR1 SGHRS, CDR2 YFSETQ. The CDR3 loop spans 14 amino acids. The CDR3 nucleotides are TGCGCCAGCAACTTGGGCGACGAGGCCAATGAGCAGTTCTTC. The encoded protein is CASNLGDEANEQFF.

J is TRBJ2-2 and V is TRBV30, with D tentatively TRBD2 (5 bases). V was cut by 4 bases and J by 6 bases, with 12 bases left in between. The CDR3 has 13 residues. Germline V lookup: CDR1 GTSNPN, CDR2 SVGIG (reference sequence). This CDR3 is CAWNEGFPGELFF. In DNA, the CDR3 is TGTGCCTGGAACGAGGGATTCCCCGGGGAGCTGTTTTTT. Filled out from reference TRBV30 and TRBJ2-2, the complete variable domain reads SQTIHQWPATLVQPVGSPLSLECTVEGTSNPNLYWYRQAAGRGLQLLFYSVGIGQISSEVPQNLSASRPQDRQFILSSKKLLLSDSGFYLCAWNEGFPGELFFGEGSRLTVL.

The V and J genes are TRBV2 and TRBJ1-2; D ambiguous. The CDR3 spans 12 residues. V dropped 3 bases and J dropped 8 bases, with 10 bases sitting between them. Looked up from germline, CDR1 is SNHLY and CDR2 is FYNNEI. The CDR3 DNA sequence: TGTGCCAGCAGTGACGGGCTGGGGGGCTACACCTTC. Translated: CASSDGLGGYTF.

J is TRBJ1-2 and V is TRBV5-6; D is undetermined. The germline gives CDR1 SGHDT, CDR2 YYEEEE. The CDR3 is 14 residues long. The germline V and J ends were trimmed by 1 base and 8 bases, with 15 bases remaining between them. The CDR3 here is CASSLSGTLYGYTF. In DNA, the CDR3 is TGTGCCAGCAGCTTGTCTGGCACCCTCTACGGCTACACCTTC.

The table lists this clone with a few counts. The chain recombines TRBV5-6 with TRBJ1-3; 9 positions agree with TRBD1. The CDR3 is 15 residues long. V shed 4 bases, J shed 3 bases, and the junction held 5 bases outside the gene matches. In germline, CDR1 is SGHDT, CDR2 YYEEEE. The CDR3 coding sequence is TGTGCCAGCAGCCCCCGGACAGGGGTTGGAAACACCATATATTTT. It codes for CASSPRTGVGNTIYF.

The chain recombines TRBV7-2 with TRBJ2-7; no definite D call. The CDR3 is made up of 13 amino acids. Germline loops: CDR1 SGHTA, CDR2 FQGNSA. The ends were cut back, 0 bases at V and 3 bases at J, with 6 bases in the middle. CDR3 in DNA: TGTGCCAGCAGCTTAGCGATCAGCTACGAGCAGTACTTC. The encoded protein is CASSLAISYEQYF.

The chain combines TRBV6-1 with TRBJ1-4; D is ambiguous. V lost 4 bases and J 0 bases, leaving 21 bases between the germline ends. Germline values: CDR1 MNHNS, CDR2 SASEGT. The CDR3 totals 19 residues. CDR3 bases: TGTGCCAGCAGTGGGCCTCGCGGCACCGTAAGGGCAACTAATGAAAAACTGTTTTTT. It specifies CASSGPRGTVRATNEKLFF.

The V gene is TRBV2, the J gene TRBJ1-2; D ambiguous. The length of the CDR3 is 14 residues. Trimming stripped 3 bases from V and 4 bases from J, with 12 bases between. Germline V CDR1 and CDR2: SNHLY, FYNNEI. DNA of the CDR3: TGTGCCAGCAGTGACCGGGGAGGAATCTATGGCTACACCTTC. Protein: CASSDRGGIYGYTF.